The present TCR beta chain was sequenced within a study of shared clonotypes between healthy human individuals. Some clones are missing from TCRdb's copy, which holds only in-frame ones; the method was immunoSEQ multiplex PCR. The sample carries just over 2,000,000 clones, less than 95% recorded once. The CDR3 is 18 amino acids. V shed 0 bases and J shed 0 bases, with 16 bases lying between them. The germline V gene has CDR1 SGHTS and CDR2 YDEGEE. Terminally differentiated effector memory CD45RA+ cells were excluded by CCR7 positive selection of CD45RO-negative cells. The TCR originated in a man aged 18 to 29 in good health. The chain recombines TRBV5-8 with TRBJ2-4; D is possibly TRBD1 or TRBD2 (5 bases each). Sequences were obtained from naive CD8+ T cells sorted from blood. As DNA, the CDR3 is TGTGCCAGCAGCTTGGTCCTGACAGCCGGGGTAGCCAAAAACATTCAGTACTTC. It yields the protein CASSLVLTAGVAKNIQYF.